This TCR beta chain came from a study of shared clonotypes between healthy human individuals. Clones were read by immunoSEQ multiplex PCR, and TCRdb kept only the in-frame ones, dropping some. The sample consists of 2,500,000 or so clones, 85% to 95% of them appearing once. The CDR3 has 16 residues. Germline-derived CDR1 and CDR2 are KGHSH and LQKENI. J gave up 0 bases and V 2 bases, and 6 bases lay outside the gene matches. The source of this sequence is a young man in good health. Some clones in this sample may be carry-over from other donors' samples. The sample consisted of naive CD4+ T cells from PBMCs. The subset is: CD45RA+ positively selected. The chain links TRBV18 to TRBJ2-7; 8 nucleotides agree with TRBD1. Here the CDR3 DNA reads TGTGCCAGCTCACCATCAACAGGGGGAAGCTCCTACGAGCAGTACTTC. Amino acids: CASSPSTGGSSYEQYF.